Listed below are T cell receptor beta chains from one sample, sequenced in a study of blood T cell repertoires in COVID-19. Using immunoSEQ multiplex PCR, the repertoire was profiled, and TCRdb retains in-frame clones only, with some absent. The table has approximately 54,000 clones, 85% to 95% seen once; the top ten hold about 4%. The specimen sequenced was peripheral blood. The receptors come from a man in his fifties with acute or convalescent COVID-19. Each CDR3 is given with its conserved first and last residue. A D gene is named only where the DNA matches it firmly. Only some rows state a clone size, as once, few, many or a class for expanded clones.

V gene	clone size	J gene	D gene	CDR3 DNA	CDR3 protein
TRBV5-6	-	TRBJ1-2	-	TGTGCCAGCAGCCCGACCCAGACGGGAGGCTACACCTTC	CASSPTQTGGYTF
TRBV5-1	-	TRBJ2-7	TRBD2	TGCGCCAGCAGCTTGGAAGGCGGGAGTTCATACGAGCAGTACTTC	CASSLEGGSSYEQYF
TRBV2	-	TRBJ2-6	TRBD1	TGTGCCAGCAGTGAAGGTTCGCGACAGGGGAGGTTCGAGGCCAACGTCCTGACTTTC	CASSEGSRQGRFEANVLTF
TRBV7-9	once	TRBJ2-3	TRBD2	TGTGCCAGCAGCCTACTAGCGGGAGGAACCACAGATACGCAGTATTTT	CASSLLAGGTTDTQYF
TRBV19	-	TRBJ2-5	TRBD1	TGTGCCAGTTCGAACCAGGGACAGGCGGAGACCCAGTACTTC	CASSNQGQAETQYF
TRBV20-1	-	TRBJ1-5	-	TGCAGTGCTAGTATCCAGGGGCAATATAGCAATCAGCCCCAGCATTTT	CSASIQGQYSNQPQHF
TRBV3-1/TRBV3-2	-	TRBJ1-2	-	TGTGCCAGCACCGCCGATGAGGCCTATGGCTACACCTTC	CASTADEAYGYTF
TRBV7-9	-	TRBJ1-1	TRBD1	TGTGCCAGCAGCTTAGTACAGGGGGCCACTGAAGCTTTCTTT	CASSLVQGATEAFF
TRBV30	-	TRBJ1-4	TRBD1	TGTGCCTGGCAGGGGGCACAGGATGAAAAACTGTTTTTT	CAWQGAQDEKLFF
TRBV9	once	TRBJ2-3	-	TGTGCCAGCAGCCCAGGCGAATACACAGATACGCAGTATTTT	CASSPGEYTDTQYF
TRBV28	-	TRBJ1-2	-	TGTGCCATCACAGCCGGAGGGGCTAACTATGGCTACACCTTC	CAITAGGANYGYTF
TRBV11-3	-	TRBJ2-3	-	TGTGCCAGCAGCTTAGATTCCCCGGGGGTCACAGATACGCAGTATTTT	CASSLDSPGVTDTQYF
TRBV5-1	-	TRBJ2-7	TRBD2	TGCGCCAGCAGCCCGACTAGCGGGAATTTCTACGAGCAGTACTTC	CASSPTSGNFYEQYF
TRBV19	-	TRBJ2-1	-	TGTGCCAGTAGTATAACAGCGGGCTTGCTGCATGAGCAGTTCTTC	CASSITAGLLHEQFF
TRBV18	-	TRBJ1-1	-	TGTGCCAGCTCAAACGGACTGGAGCCTGAAGCTTTCTTT	CASSNGLEPEAFF
TRBV6-6	-	TRBJ2-7	-	TGTGCCAGCAGTTACTCGCCGACGGGGTATTTTGGGCAGTACTTC	CASSYSPTGYFGQYF
TRBV6-5	-	TRBJ1-1	-	TGTGCCACCAAAATTCAGGGTTTTACTGAAGCTTTCTTT	CATKIQGFTEAFF
TRBV9	once	TRBJ2-7	TRBD2	TGTGCCAGCAGCGTAGTTAGCGGGAACTCCTACGAGCAGTACTTC	CASSVVSGNSYEQYF
TRBV19	-	TRBJ2-7	-	TGTGCCAGTAGTACGCAGGGTAGGTACGAGCAGTACTTC	CASSTQGRYEQYF
TRBV29-1	-	TRBJ1-2	TRBD1	TGCAGCGTATGGACAGGGGTTTCCCATGGCTACACCTTC	CSVWTGVSHGYTF
TRBV10-3	-	TRBJ1-1	-	TGTGCCATCAGTGAGTCGACAGGCGGGAACACTGAAGCTTTCTTT	CAISESTGGNTEAFF
TRBV2	-	TRBJ2-7	TRBD1	TGTGCCAGAGAAAAGACAGGGGCCTACGAGCAGTACTTC	CAREKTGAYEQYF
TRBV5-8	-	TRBJ1-5	-	TGTGCCAGCAGCTTTTACAATCAGCCCCAGCATTTT	CASSFYNQPQHF
TRBV5-1	-	TRBJ2-7	-	TGCGCCAGCAGCTTGGAGGGGTTCGCCTACGAGCAGTACTTC	CASSLEGFAYEQYF
TRBV2	-	TRBJ2-3	-	TGTGCCAGCAGTGGGGGGGAGAGGAAGACAGATACGCAGTATTTT	CASSGGERKTDTQYF